This T cell receptor beta chain is drawn from a study of response to subunit inactivated influenza vaccine. TCRdb called the RT-PCR reads again in MiXCR, with one record for every CDR3 protein. The data show about 530,000 distinct CDR3 sequences, with 10% to 15% seen just once and over 10% held by the top ten. The CDR3 has 15 amino acids. Trimming pared 5 bases from V and 2 bases from J, leaving 16 bases between. This clonotype was obtained from a man aged 45-65 years who received an inactivated influenza vaccine. Material: PBMCs from blood, obtained roughly 46 days after vaccination. This chain connects TRBV12-3 or TRBV12-4 to TRBJ2-7, with D perhaps given as TRBD1 or TRBD2 (5 bases each). In nucleotides, the CDR3 is TGTGCCAGCAGTCAGAATACCGGGACCGCCTACGAGCAGTACTTC. Translated: CASSQNTGTAYEQYF.